This is a list of T cell receptor beta chains from one sample in a study of blood T cell repertoires in COVID-19. Sequenced by immunoSEQ multiplex PCR; TCRdb stores in-frame clones only, minus some. There are approximately 6,000 clones in the sample; roughly 90% occur only once, and approximately 6% lies in the top ten. The specimen was peripheral blood. Receptor source: a man between 60 and 70 years old with acute or convalescent COVID-19. The CDR3 runs from the conserved cysteine through the conserved F or W. D genes are given only for firm matches. Rows may omit the clone size; those that give it use once, few, many or a size class.

clone size	V gene	J gene	D gene	CDR3 protein	CDR3 DNA
few	TRBV29-1	TRBJ2-5	NA	CSVQGGGETQYF	TGCAGCGTCCAAGGGGGGGGAGAGACCCAGTACTTC
NA	TRBV7-2	TRBJ2-3	NA	CASSLGASEPNTQYF	TGTGCCAGCAGCTTAGGGGCTAGCGAACCAAATACGCAGTATTTT
NA	TRBV27	TRBJ2-1	NA	CASSPPSLEQFF	TGTGCCAGCTCCCCCCCCAGTTTAGAGCAGTTCTTC
once	TRBV14	TRBJ2-1	TRBD1	CASSLWTGYSNEQFF	TGTGCCAGCAGCCTGTGGACAGGATACAGCAATGAGCAGTTCTTC
NA	TRBV7-2	TRBJ2-3	TRBD2	CASSLARGGADTQYF	TGTGCCAGCAGCTTAGCGCGCGGGGGGGCAGATACGCAGTATTTT
once	TRBV19	TRBJ2-3	NA	CASSILGQTSTDTQYF	TGTGCCAGTAGTATTTTGGGGCAAACGAGCACAGATACGCAGTATTTT
once	TRBV2	TRBJ2-4	NA	CASSDVEQLNIQYF	TGTGCCAGCAGTGACGTCGAACAGCTAAACATTCAGTACTTC
NA	TRBV9	TRBJ1-2	TRBD1	CASSVDIQGAQGGYTF	TGTGCCAGCAGCGTCGACATACAGGGGGCGCAGGGAGGCTACACCTTC
once	TRBV4-1	TRBJ2-1	TRBD1	CASSQYTGGLYNEQFF	TGCGCCAGCAGCCAATATACAGGGGGGTTATACAATGAGCAGTTCTTC
NA	TRBV7-9	TRBJ1-4	NA	CASSLTQTSLFF	TGTGCCAGCAGCTTAACCCAGACATCCCTGTTTTTT